The 10 T cell receptor beta chains reported below all come from one sample, sequenced in a study of blood T cell repertoires in COVID-19. TCRdb keeps only in-frame clones here, not all; method: immunoSEQ multiplex PCR. This sample has about 250,000 clones, with roughly 86% found just once. What was sequenced was peripheral blood. Every receptor here comes from a man between 45 and 60 years old with acute or convalescent COVID-19.

CDR3 nucleotides: TGTGCCAGCACCGCCGGACAGTCTTATCAGCCCCAGCATTTT. This sequence encodes CASTAGQSYQPQHF. V gene TRBV28 combines with J gene TRBJ1-5; D might be TRBD1 (6 bases). Trimming shortened V by 7 bases and J by 5 bases, and 15 bases separated the two germline ends. The CDR3 length is 14 residues. CDR1 and CDR2 from the germline V gene are MDHEN and SYDVKM. The whole variable domain, filled in from reference TRBV28 and TRBJ1-5, reads DVKVTQSSRYLVKRTGEKVFLECVQDMDHENMFWYRQDPGLGLRLIYFSYDVKMKEKGDIPEGYSVSREKKERFSLILESASTNQTSMYLCASTAGQSYQPQHFGDGTRLSIL.

The chain couples TRBV7-9 to TRBJ2-2; D perhaps matches TRBD2 (5 bases). In germline, CDR1 is SEHNR, CDR2 FQNEAQ (reference sequence). With 5 bases removed from V and 3 bases from J, the gap between germline ends came to 13 bases. The CDR3 length is 15 residues. CDR3 sequence: CASSTGTSYTGELFF. CDR3 DNA sequence: TGTGCCAGCAGCACCGGAACTAGTTACACCGGGGAGCTGTTTTTT.

This chain uses TRBV6-1 with TRBJ2-3, with 8 bases identical to TRBD1. The germline V gene has CDR1 MNHNS and CDR2 SASEGT. The junction had 8 bases not matched to a gene; V was cut back by 2 bases and J by 4 bases. This CDR3 is built from 16 residues. CDR3 in amino acids: CASSERSGTGADTQYF. In nucleotides, the CDR3 is TGTGCCAGCAGTGAAAGGTCTGGGACAGGTGCAGATACGCAGTATTTT.

The genes are TRBV7-6 and TRBJ1-1; 7 positions match TRBD1. CDR1 and CDR2 from the germline V gene are SGHVS and FNYEAQ. The CDR3 runs to 13 residues. Trimming took 4 bases from V and 6 from J; bases not matched to a gene: 5. The CDR3 DNA reads as TGTGCCAGCAGCTCGACAGGGTTGGCTGAAGCTTTCTTT. Its protein is CASSSTGLAEAFF. Full variable domain (outside the CDR3, taken from reference TRBV7-6 and TRBJ1-1): GAGVSQSPRYKVTKRGQDVALRCDPISGHVSLYWYRQALGQGPEFLTYFNYEAQQDKSGLPNDRFSAERPEGSISTLTIQRTEQRDSAMYRCASSSTGLAEAFFGQGTRLTVV.

This clone has only a few counts. The V and J genes are TRBV18 and TRBJ2-1; D unclear. CDR1 is KGHSH, CDR2 LQKENI, per germline. V lost 2 bases to trimming and J lost 4 bases, with 9 bases between them. The CDR3 runs to 14 residues. CDR3 DNA: TGTGCCAGCTCACCATACCACGAGTACAATGAGCAGTTCTTC. Protein product: CASSPYHEYNEQFF.

This clone was recorded a few times. The chain uses TRBV5-5 and TRBJ1-4, with D possibly TRBD1 on 6 matching bases. V was pared by 6 bases and J by 8 bases, with 17 bases between. Germline CDR1 SGHKS, CDR2 YYEKEE (reference sequence). This CDR3 spans 14 amino acids. CDR3 sequence (DNA): TGTGCCAGCACCCTCTTTGGGGGCGGCGAAAAACTGTTTTTT. It translates to CASTLFGGGEKLFF.

The rearrangement joins TRBV5-1 to TRBJ2-1; TRBD2 matches 7 bases. V shed 0 bases and J 11 bases; nucleotides not matched to a gene: 11. Per the germline V gene, CDR1 is SGHRS and CDR2 is YFSETQ. The CDR3 spans 15 residues. The DNA of the CDR3 is TGCGCCAGCAGCTTGGATATTGGGCGGGAGCTCCAGCAGTTCTTC. Amino acid sequence: CASSLDIGRELQQFF.

The CDR3 DNA follows: TGTGCCAGCAGCTTTGCGGGACGCAACACCGGGGAGCTGTTTTTT. Amino acids: CASSFAGRNTGELFF. The rearrangement joins TRBV7-2 to TRBJ2-2, with a weak D call TRBD2 (6 bases). This CDR3 contains 15 residues. CDR1 SGHTA and CDR2 FQGNSA come from the germline V gene. The V end lost 3 bases, the J end lost 2 bases, and 10 bases lay between the germline ends.

J is TRBJ1-1 and V is TRBV2, with D perhaps TRBD1 (5 bases). The ends were cut back, 6 bases at V and 1 base at J, with 6 bases in the middle. Germline V gene lookup returns CDR1 SNHLY and CDR2 FYNNEI. The length of the CDR3 is 12 residues. DNA for the CDR3: TGTGCCAGCAGGGGGCAGAACACTGAAGCTTTCTTT. Translating it yields CASRGQNTEAFF.

V usage is TRBV5-1 and J usage is TRBJ2-7; 10 positions agree with TRBD2. Germline CDR1 is SGHRS and CDR2 is YFSETQ. The CDR3 loop spans 15 amino acids. The V segment lost 5 bases and the J segment 7 bases; nucleotides outside the gene matches: 12. DNA for the CDR3: TGCGCCAGCAGGCGGATAGCGGGAGGATTGGGGGAGCAGTACTTC. Its protein is CASRRIAGGLGEQYF. The whole variable domain, remainder taken from reference TRBV5-1 and TRBJ2-7, is KAGVTQTPRYLIKTRGQQVTLSCSPISGHRSVSWYQQTPGQGLQFLFEYFSETQRNKGNFPGRFSGRQFSNSRSEMNVSTLELGDSALYLCASRRIAGGLGEQYFGPGTRLTVT.